This T cell receptor beta chain was retrieved from a study of blood T cell repertoires in COVID-19. Repertoires were generated with immunoSEQ multiplex PCR, while TCRdb's copy carries only in-frame clones and drops some. The sample includes approximately 56,000 clones, approximately 83% of them seen just once. This clone was seen once. The ends were cut back, 5 bases at V and 6 bases at J, with 17 bases in the middle. The CDR3 spans 15 residues. Germline CDR1 reads MNHEY; CDR2 reads SVGAGI. Sequenced: peripheral blood. This clonotype was sampled from a man aged 70 or older with active COVID-19. This chain joins TRBV6-5 and TRBJ2-1; unclear D gene. CDR3 amino acids: CASSRLSREINEQFF. DNA of the CDR3: TGTGCCAGCAGTAGACTCTCCCGTGAGATCAATGAGCAGTTCTTC.